Listed here are 23 T cell receptor beta chains from one sample, sequenced in a study of blood T cell repertoires in COVID-19. The table came from immunoSEQ multiplex PCR; TCRdb's copy has only in-frame clones and leaves some out. The sample records roughly 79,000 clones, roughly 85% being singletons. Sample: peripheral blood. The origin of the receptors is a woman older than 75 with active or convalescent COVID-19.

This chain joins TRBV19 and TRBJ2-1; 10 bases fit TRBD1. V shed 5 bases and J 5 bases; nucleotides not matched to a gene: 9. This CDR3 comprises 16 residues. Germline CDR1 LNHDA, CDR2 SQIVND (reference sequence). CDR3 sequence: CASSLGWTGGHNEQFF. The CDR3 DNA reads as TGTGCCAGTAGTCTCGGATGGACAGGGGGACACAATGAGCAGTTCTTC.

The chain carries TRBV9 and TRBJ2-1, with 10 bases aligning to TRBD2. The V gene end was trimmed by 3 bases and the J gene end by 9 bases; junction bases not matched to a gene: 9. The CDR3 consists of 15 residues. Germline lookup yields CDR1 SGDLS and CDR2 YYNGEE. CDR3 region: CASSGSSGRASEQFF. The CDR3 coding sequence is TGTGCCAGCAGCGGTTCAAGCGGGAGGGCGAGTGAGCAGTTCTTC.

J is TRBJ2-5 and V is TRBV6-5; maybe TRBD2 (5 bases). CDR1 is MNHEY, CDR2 SVGAGI, per germline. V lost 5 bases to trimming and J lost 5 bases, with 9 bases between them. The CDR3 totals 12 residues. CDR3 DNA sequence: TGTGCCAGCAGTCCTTCGGGGGAGACCCAGTACTTC. It is translated as CASSPSGETQYF.

The chain carries TRBV19 and TRBJ1-2, with TRBD1 identical over 10 bases. Trimming removed 5 bases from V and 6 bases from J; junction bases left unmatched: 6. The CDR3 contains 14 residues. Germline V gives CDR1 LNHDA, CDR2 SQIVND (reference sequence). The CDR3 is CASSPRTGGHGYTF. The CDR3 coding sequence is TGTGCCAGTAGTCCACGGACAGGGGGACATGGCTACACCTTC.

This clone has just one count. This chain uses TRBV19 with TRBJ2-2, with TRBD2 matching over 14 bases. Germline trimming cut 6 bases from V and 0 bases from J; bases unmatched to any gene: 3. The CDR3 covers 17 residues. CDR1 is LNHDA, CDR2 SQIVND, per germline (reference sequence). CDR3 bases: TGTGCCAGTAGCAGGACTAGCGGGGGGCCGAACACCGGGGAGCTGTTTTTT. It is translated as CASSRTSGGPNTGELFF.

This chain links TRBV5-1 with TRBJ2-7, with 7 bases identical to TRBD2. CDR1 is SGHRS, CDR2 YFSETQ, per germline. The CDR3 has 13 amino acids. With 4 bases clipped from V and 5 bases from J, the junction kept 6 bases outside the gene matches. CDR3 amino acids: CASSSRAGDEQYF. The CDR3 DNA follows: TGCGCCAGCAGCAGTCGTGCGGGGGACGAGCAGTACTTC.

This chain uses TRBV11-3 with TRBJ2-5; D is possibly TRBD1 (6 bases). This CDR3 has 13 amino acids. From germline, CDR1 is SGHNT and CDR2 YENEEA. V gave up 6 bases and J gave up 4 bases, with 12 bases separating them. The CDR3 sequence: CASSFTGRETQYF. In DNA, the CDR3 is TGTGCCAGCAGTTTTACAGGGAGAGAGACCCAGTACTTC.

V is TRBV30 and J is TRBJ1-6, with TRBD1 matching 7 bases. Germline trimming cut 2 bases from V and 7 bases from J; bases unmatched to any gene: 5. CDR1 and CDR2 from the germline V gene are GTSNPN and SVGIG (reference sequence). The CDR3 has 14 residues. CDR3: CAWSKDRLNSPLHF. For the CDR3, the DNA is TGTGCCTGGAGTAAGGACAGGTTAAATTCACCCCTCCACTTT.

This sequence joins TRBV6-5 and TRBJ2-2, with D tentatively TRBD2 (6 bases). CDR3 length equals 14 residues. Germline values: CDR1 MNHEY, CDR2 SVGAGI. The ends were cut back, 2 bases at V and 3 bases at J, with 7 bases in the middle. CDR3 DNA sequence: TGTGCCAGCAGTTACGAGCGGGACACCGGGGAGCTGTTTTTT. Translation gives CASSYERDTGELFF.

This chain links TRBV6-5 with TRBJ2-7; 8 nucleotides agree with TRBD1. Per the germline V gene, CDR1 is MNHEY and CDR2 is SVGAGI. The CDR3 length is 12 residues. Trimming took 9 bases from V and 6 from J; bases not matched to a gene: 7. CDR3 residues: CASNRQGSEQYF. As DNA, the CDR3 is TGTGCCAGTAACCGACAGGGGAGCGAGCAGTACTTC.

CDR3 sequence: CASSKPIGGTEAFF. Written as DNA, the CDR3 is TGTGCCAGCAGCAAACCGATAGGGGGAACTGAAGCTTTCTTT. The J gene is TRBJ1-1, the V gene TRBV21-1; the table assigns TRBD1, which was not confirmed against the DNA. TRBV21-1 is labeled a pseudogene. The CDR3 covers 14 residues.

The chain has TRBV9 and TRBJ1-4, with D possibly being TRBD1 (6 bases). V gave up 0 bases and J gave up 6 bases, with 9 bases separating them. CDR1 and CDR2 from the germline V gene are SGDLS and YYNGEE. The CDR3 has 14 residues. CDR3 amino acids: CASSVGAGDEKLFF. The DNA of the CDR3 is TGTGCCAGCAGCGTAGGGGCAGGGGATGAAAAACTGTTTTTT. The variable domain in full, with the rest retrieved from reference TRBV9 and TRBJ1-4, is DSGVTQTPKHLITATGQRVTLRCSPRSGDLSVYWYQQSLDQGLQFLIQYYNGEERAKGNILERFSAQQFPDLHSELNLSSLELGDSALYFCASSVGAGDEKLFFGSGTQLSVL.

The chain combines TRBV5-1 with TRBJ2-1, with TRBD2 matching 10 bases. Trimming cost V 1 base and J 4 bases; bases outside gene matches: 2. CDR1 and CDR2 (germline): SGHRS, YFSETQ. CDR3 length: 15 amino acids. The CDR3 sequence: CASSLQTSGYNEQFF. Written as DNA, the CDR3 is TGCGCCAGCAGCTTGCAGACTAGCGGGTACAATGAGCAGTTCTTC.

V usage is TRBV7-2 and J usage is TRBJ1-6; D is unclear. V lost 6 bases, J lost 7 bases, and 19 bases lay in between. This CDR3 region has 16 residues. Looked up from germline, CDR1 is SGHTA and CDR2 is FQGNSA. The CDR3 loop reads CASRRQAVVGNSPLHF. The CDR3 nucleotides are TGTGCCAGCAGACGCCAAGCGGTAGTGGGAAATTCACCCCTCCACTTT.

The chain employs TRBV4-2 and TRBJ2-7, with D uncertain. CDR3 length equals 13 residues. The germline V gene encodes CDR1 LGHNA and CDR2 YNFKEQ. V was shortened by 2 bases and J by 1 base, with 6 bases between the two germline ends. The CDR3 spells CASSQSGSYEQYF. CDR3 sequence (DNA): TGTGCCAGCAGCCAATCCGGTTCCTACGAGCAGTACTTC.

The rearrangement uses TRBV15 and TRBJ1-5; 8 bases are shared with TRBD1. Germline CDR1 reads LNHNV; CDR2 reads YYDKDF (reference sequence). The CDR3 runs to 17 residues. V shed 0 bases and J 2 bases; nucleotides not matched to a gene: 6. CDR3 loop: CATSRDRMGQGNQPQHF. In DNA form, the CDR3 reads TGTGCCACCAGCAGAGATCGTATGGGACAGGGCAATCAGCCCCAGCATTTT.

The table lists this clone with a count of one. The J gene is TRBJ1-2, the V gene TRBV19; TRBD1 agrees at 9 bases. J lost 8 bases, V lost 4 bases, and 5 bases had no gene match. Germline CDR1 is LNHDA and CDR2 is SQIVND (reference sequence). CDR3 length equals 13 residues. CDR3: CASSTTGGWGYTF. CDR3 sequence (DNA): TGTGCCAGTAGTACGACAGGGGGATGGGGCTACACCTTC.

For the CDR3, the DNA is TGTGCCAGCAGCGCCCCGACTAGCGGGACGTACAATGAGCAGTTCTTC. Translated, it gives CASSAPTSGTYNEQFF. V usage is TRBV28 and J usage is TRBJ2-1, with 11 bases aligning to TRBD2. The V segment lost 6 bases and the J segment 4 bases; nucleotides outside the gene matches: 8. The CDR3 sequence is 16 residues long. Germline assignment: CDR1 MDHEN and CDR2 SYDVKM.

The chain employs TRBV7-9 and TRBJ1-1; 8 bases agree with TRBD1. Germline V gene lookup returns CDR1 SEHNR and CDR2 FQNEAQ (reference sequence). The CDR3 is made up of 15 amino acids. Germline trimming cut 1 base from V and 8 bases from J; bases unmatched to any gene: 9. The CDR3, as DNA: TGTGCCAGCAGCTTAGACGGGACAGGTTTTGGGGAAGCTTTCTTT. Amino acids: CASSLDGTGFGEAFF.

V is TRBV5-1 and J is TRBJ2-7; TRBD2 matches at 7 bases. This CDR3 has 18 amino acids. CDR1 and CDR2 from the germline V gene are SGHRS and YFSETQ. The V segment lost 2 bases and the J segment 0 bases; nucleotides outside the gene matches: 14. CDR3 bases: TGCGCCAGCAGCTTTCGCCCGGTGGGGGAGGGCCACTCCTACGAGCAGTACTTC. Translated: CASSFRPVGEGHSYEQYF.

This sequence joins TRBV4-3 and TRBJ2-2; 11 bases agree with TRBD2. This CDR3 has 16 residues. Germline V CDR1 and CDR2: LGHNA, YSLEER. After removal of 0 bases from V and 6 bases from J, the junction contained 3 bases not matched to a gene. The CDR3 protein is CASSQDGSGRAGELFF. Here the CDR3 DNA reads TGCGCCAGCAGCCAAGACGGTAGCGGGAGGGCCGGGGAGCTGTTTTTT.

The gene calls are TRBV6-2 or TRBV6-3 and TRBJ2-7, with D unresolved. The V gene's germline CDR1 is MNHEY and CDR2 SVGEGT. V was trimmed by 4 bases and J by 3 bases, leaving 10 bases between them. CDR3 size: 13 residues. The CDR3 spells CASSLARNYEQYF. The CDR3 DNA follows: TGTGCCAGCAGTTTAGCCCGAAACTACGAGCAGTACTTC.

This clone was picked up one time. The rearrangement links TRBV11-2 to TRBJ2-7; 9 bases line up with TRBD2. Germline CDR1 is SGHAT and CDR2 is FQNNGV. The CDR3 spans 17 residues. V lost 2 bases, J lost 4 bases, and 12 bases stayed unmatched. CDR3 protein: CASSLFGNSGSRYEQYF. DNA of the CDR3: TGTGCCAGCAGCTTATTCGGGAATAGCGGGAGTAGATACGAGCAGTACTTC.